This is a list of T cell receptor beta chains from one sample in a study of PD-1 blockade in mismatch repair-deficient tumors. Generated by immunoSEQ multiplex PCR, the TCRdb table keeps only in-frame clones and is missing some. The sample has fewer than 100,000 clones, over 70% seen once. The sequencing used peripheral blood, collected 12 weeks after starting pembrolizumab. These receptor sequences come from an adult with mismatch repair-deficient cancer. CDR3s include the opening cysteine and the closing phenylalanine or tryptophan. A D gene is named only where the DNA matches it firmly. A row's size may be missing; if present it is once, few, many or a size class.

V gene: TRBV10-1
clone size: once
D gene: NA
J gene: TRBJ2-1
CDR3 DNA: TGCGCCAGCAGTGCCCTAGCTGCGATCTCCTACAATGAGCAGTTCTTC
CDR3 protein: CASSALAAISYNEQFF

V gene: TRBV7-7
clone size: NA
D gene: NA
J gene: TRBJ2-1
CDR3 DNA: TGTGCTAGCAGCTCCGGACGGTACAATGAGCAGTTCTTC
CDR3 protein: CASSSGRYNEQFF

V gene: TRBV11-3
clone size: few
D gene: NA
J gene: TRBJ2-7
CDR3 DNA: TGTGCCAGCAGCTTAGATAGGATCGGGCGGAATTACGAGCAGTACTTC
CDR3 protein: CASSLDRIGRNYEQYF

V gene: TRBV9
clone size: NA
D gene: NA
J gene: TRBJ2-1
CDR3 DNA: TGTGCCAGCAGCGAAGACGGGAGAACAGGCAATGAGCAGTTCTTC
CDR3 protein: CASSEDGRTGNEQFF

V gene: TRBV7-2
clone size: NA
D gene: NA
J gene: TRBJ2-7
CDR3 DNA: TGTGCCAGCAGCTCTCAGGCAGGGACCTACGAGCAGTACTTC
CDR3 protein: CASSSQAGTYEQYF

V gene: TRBV18
clone size: NA
D gene: NA
J gene: TRBJ2-1
CDR3 DNA: TGTGCCAGCTCACCGATTGGGACCTACAACAATGAGCAGTTCTTC
CDR3 protein: CASSPIGTYNNEQFF

V gene: TRBV18
clone size: few
D gene: TRBD2
J gene: TRBJ2-7
CDR3 DNA: TGTGCCAGCTCGCCAGCTCTAGCGGGAGGCGGGCACGAGCAGTACTTC
CDR3 protein: CASSPALAGGGHEQYF

V gene: TRBV9
clone size: NA
D gene: NA
J gene: TRBJ2-1
CDR3 DNA: TGTGCCAGCAGCGTAGATCTGGGAGACAATGAGCAGTTCTTC
CDR3 protein: CASSVDLGDNEQFF

V gene: TRBV2
clone size: NA
D gene: NA
J gene: TRBJ2-7
CDR3 DNA: TGTGCCAGCAGTGATACGTACGAGCAGTACTTC
CDR3 protein: CASSDTYEQYF

V gene: TRBV11-2
clone size: once
D gene: NA
J gene: TRBJ2-7
CDR3 DNA: TGTGCCAGCAGCGCCGAATGGGGCACCAACTACGAGCAGTACTTC
CDR3 protein: CASSAEWGTNYEQYF

V gene: TRBV6-5
clone size: NA
D gene: TRBD1
J gene: TRBJ1-4
CDR3 DNA: TGTGCCAGCAGGAAGGGGGCTGCCTATGAAAAACTGTTTTTT
CDR3 protein: CASRKGAAYEKLFF

V gene: TRBV19
clone size: NA
D gene: TRBD2
J gene: TRBJ2-2
CDR3 DNA: TGTGCCAGTAGCATCCGGGCGGGCGGGAGGAATACCGGGGAGCTGTTTTTT
CDR3 protein: CASSIRAGGRNTGELFF

V gene: TRBV19
clone size: NA
D gene: NA
J gene: TRBJ2-3
CDR3 DNA: TGTGCCAGTAGTATACCGGGAGCGGAGACAGATACGCAGTATTTT
CDR3 protein: CASSIPGAETDTQYF

V gene: TRBV7-2
clone size: NA
D gene: TRBD2
J gene: TRBJ2-2
CDR3 DNA: TGTGCCAGCAGCTTAACCCCTAGCGGGAGCGCCGGGGAGCTGTTTTTT
CDR3 protein: CASSLTPSGSAGELFF

V gene: TRBV7-7
clone size: NA
D gene: NA
J gene: TRBJ2-7
CDR3 DNA: TGTGCTAGCAGCTTGGAGGGTCGTGGAGAGCAGTACTTC
CDR3 protein: CASSLEGRGEQYF

V gene: TRBV14
clone size: NA
D gene: TRBD2
J gene: TRBJ2-7
CDR3 DNA: TGTGCCAGCAGCCAAGAAACTAGCGGGAGTCTTCTATACGAGCAGTACTTC
CDR3 protein: CASSQETSGSLLYEQYF

V gene: TRBV18
clone size: NA
D gene: NA
J gene: TRBJ1-1
CDR3 DNA: TGTGCCAGCTCACCACAGGGAACGAACACTGAAGCTTTCTTT
CDR3 protein: CASSPQGTNTEAFF

V gene: TRBV4-2
clone size: once
D gene: NA
J gene: TRBJ2-7
CDR3 DNA: TGTGCCAGCAGCCAAGGGGGGCAGGGCAGCTACGAGCAGTACTTC
CDR3 protein: CASSQGGQGSYEQYF

V gene: TRBV30
clone size: few
D gene: TRBD2
J gene: TRBJ2-1
CDR3 DNA: TGTGCCTGGAGTGGAGGGACTAGCGGCGCTGAGCAGTTCTTC
CDR3 protein: CAWSGGTSGAEQFF